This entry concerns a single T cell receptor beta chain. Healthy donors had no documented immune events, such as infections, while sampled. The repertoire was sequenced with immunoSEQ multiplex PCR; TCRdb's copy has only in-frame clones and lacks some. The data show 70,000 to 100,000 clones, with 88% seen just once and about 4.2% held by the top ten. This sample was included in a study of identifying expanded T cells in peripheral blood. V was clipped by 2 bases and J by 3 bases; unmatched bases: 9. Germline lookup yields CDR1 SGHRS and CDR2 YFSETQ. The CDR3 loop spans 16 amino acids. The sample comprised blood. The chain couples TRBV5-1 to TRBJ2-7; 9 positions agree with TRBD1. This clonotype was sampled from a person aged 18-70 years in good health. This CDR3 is CASSFGGTGTLYEQYF. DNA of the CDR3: TGCGCCAGCAGCTTCGGGGGGACAGGGACACTCTACGAGCAGTACTTC.